Detailed here is one T cell receptor (beta chain). Sequencing was performed with immunoSEQ multiplex PCR; in TCRdb, only in-frame clones are kept and a portion is missing. The repertoire includes approximately 120,000 clones, around 88% of them detected once, and about 5.7% sits in the top ten. The sample is drawn from a study of blood T cell repertoires in COVID-19. The CDR3 extends over 15 amino acids. Germline values: CDR1 MNHNY, CDR2 SVGAGI (reference sequence). V shed 5 bases, J shed 6 bases, and the junction held 6 bases outside the gene matches. The sequenced sample consisted of peripheral blood. The sequence derives from a human donor in a cohort sampled during active COVID-19. This chain uses TRBV6-6 with TRBJ2-4; TRBD2 agrees at 11 bases. The DNA of the CDR3 is TGTGCCAGCAGTGCTCACCTAGCGGGAGGAAACATTCAGTACTTC. Amino acids: CASSAHLAGGNIQYF.